This T cell receptor (beta chain) was obtained from a study of graft-versus-host responses after intestinal transplantation. Study-wide background: The transplants performed in recipients were multivisceral, liver-intestinal, or isolated intestinal.

The assay was immunoSEQ multiplex PCR, and TCRdb's table has in-frame clones only and misses some. This table holds 95,000 or so clones, 90% found once. As to this clone: Antigen unknown.

Between the trimmed V and J ends, which lost 6 bases and 4 bases, there was a span of 10 bases. Germline V lookup: CDR1 SQVTM, CDR2 ANQGSEA. The CDR3 length is 12 residues. Whole-study results and caveats: Allograft graft-versus-host to host-versus-graft clonal ratios ran high in patients with graft-donor T cell macrochimerism. Detected in recipient marrow were GvH clones, some of which were first observed in ileum or blood.

The sequence was obtained from a human patient who received an intestinal transplant, so some T cells may come from the graft donor. The chain is built from TRBV29-1 and TRBJ1-5; possibly TRBD1 for D (5 bases). The sample was PBMCs, taken about 460 days after intestinal transplant. The CDR3 sequence is CSVLGVNQPQHF. In nucleotides, the CDR3 is TGCAGCGTCCTAGGGGTGAATCAGCCCCAGCATTTT.